The present entry profiles one TCR beta chain with its context. It lacks a known antigen. Per-base qualities were not stored, and no clone one base away is much larger. This sample is drawn from a study of CD8 T cells in ankylosing spondylitis (dated by TCRdb to 2016 to 2017). In the study overall: The study set out to find disease-linked TCR variants by profiling T cell receptor beta repertoires in ankylosing spondylitis patients and healthy donors. Samples of peripheral blood were taken, and for ankylosing spondylitis patients, synovial fluid was collected as well. The full study cohort was made up of 25 ankylosing spondylitis patients and 108 healthy donors. Study-wide conclusions, independent of this receptor: Blood from ankylosing spondylitis patients appeared to be characterized by a TCR beta motif made up of several highly homologous amino acid variants. Some of the motif variants had been reported before in the synovial fluid and blood of reactive arthritis patients, a finding that suggests common disease-initiation mechanisms. Significant enrichment of the disease-linked clones was reported in matched synovial fluid samples from ankylosing spondylitis patients. The disease-linked clones had a CD8+ phenotype and were found at relatively low frequencies in peripheral blood.

Sequenced on an Illumina HiSeq 2500. Quantitative 5'-RACE with molecular barcodes was the method used to prepare the TCR beta libraries. The paper's data handling went like this. Disease-linked TCR variants were identified with a new computational method built on a probabilistic model of VDJ rearrangement. The raw public data were reprocessed by TCRdb itself: fastp quality trimming at Q25, MiXCR clonotype calling, in-frame beta chains only. Identical CDR3 proteins give one entry, which carries the most common genes and DNA. TCRdb's processing, not the authors', yielded these V and J calls. The sample table shows about 840,000 distinct CDR3 sequences, and about 11% are seen once. The top ten constitute less than 0.65% of the sample. This clonotype was sampled from a male donor with ankylosing spondylitis. The sample was blood, either unsorted or a sorted T cell fraction (not recorded which).

The nucleotides read TGCAGTGCCTCAAGGGACCTCTATGGCTACACCTTC. Its coded protein is CSASRDLYGYTF. The sequence links TRBV20-1 to TRBJ1-2, and the D gene may be TRBD1, 5 bases matching. Relative to germline, V is 6 bases shorter and J is 4 bases shorter, with 12 bases between their ends. Including cysteine and phenylalanine, the CDR3 has 12 amino acids. The CDR3 DNA has 36 bases and is translated from base 1. CDR1 and CDR2, per the germline V gene (reference sequence), are DFQATT and SNEGSKA.